This T cell receptor (beta chain) was captured by sequencing in a study of early T cells in non-severe SARS-CoV-2 infection. The CDR3 consists of 15 residues. The V gene lost 0 bases and the J gene lost 0 bases, with 9 bases spanning the gap. Germline-derived CDR1 and CDR2 are LGHNA and YSLEER. TCRdb re-analysed the 5' RACE reads in MiXCR, keeping a single row per CDR3 protein. The table records nearly 95,000 distinct CDR3 sequences, roughly 15% of them present only once. This clonotype was seen a few times. This chain links TRBV4-3 with TRBJ2-7; TRBD1 is a possible D gene (6 bases). This TCR was sampled from an adult who was a healthcare worker with PCR-confirmed SARS-CoV-2 infection or an uninfected control (not recorded which). The sample in question was whole blood, obtained at baseline. CDR3 loop: CASSQDWDNSYEQYF. CDR3 in DNA: TGCGCCAGCAGCCAAGATTGGGACAACTCCTACGAGCAGTACTTC.